The clone carrying this TCR beta chain was picked up a small number of times. This sample is drawn from a study of identical twins. Unique molecular identifiers were present on the cDNA, which also gained a universal primer site by template switching. TCRdb redid the calling of the 5' RACE reads with MiXCR, one entry per CDR3 protein. The top ten hold approximately 0.48% of the sample, which has about 550,000 distinct CDR3 sequences, about 20% seen once. With no exceptions, donors were healthy Caucasians. The CDR3 is 12 amino acids. Germline CDR1 reads MNHEY; CDR2 reads SVGAGI. Trimming took off 10 bases at V and 4 bases at J, with 13 bases between the two ends. These data also featured in a second study, about yellow fever vaccine responses in identical twins.

The rearrangement joins TRBV6-5 to TRBJ1-2; D gene unclear. The sample was CD4+ T cells sorted from blood. The sequence was collected from a woman between 18 and 29 years old in good health. In DNA form, the CDR3 reads TGTGCCACCAGCGCAGTCCCCTATGGCTACACCTTC. Its translation: CATSAVPYGYTF.